This T cell receptor (beta chain) was identified during a study of identical twins. Concerning this clonotype: Its antigen is as yet unknown.

This CDR3 comprises 15 residues. V was clipped by 0 bases and J by 8 bases, with 18 bases between them. Germline CDR1 and CDR2: DFQATT and SNEGSKA (reference sequence). Study outcomes and limitations: Conclusions relied on cross-sectional statistical analysis, not following the same donors. Partly confounded zero-insertion analyses could result from invariant MAIT and iNKT cells.

Healthy Caucasians supplied all donations. Unique molecular identifiers were present on the cDNA, which also gained a universal primer site by template switching. A single record per CDR3 protein comes from TCRdb applying MiXCR to the 5' RACE reads. This sample carries roughly 700,000 distinct CDR3 sequences, around 8.6% of them seen once, and the ten largest clones take more than 0.75%. The same data also went into a second study, on yellow fever vaccine responses in identical twins.

The V gene is TRBV20-1, the J gene TRBJ2-3; no clear D gene. Sample: PBMCs. This sequence was found in a woman younger than 30 in good health. DNA of the CDR3: TGCAGTGCTAGAGACGCCCTCGGGTCCTCTCTTACGCAGTATTTT. Its protein is CSARDALGSSLTQYF.